This is a list of T cell receptor beta chains from one sample in a study of breast tumors, draining lymph nodes, adjacent tissues. TCRdb analysed the multiplex PCR reads with MiXCR anew, one entry per CDR3 protein. The data hold 150,000 to 250,000 distinct CDR3 sequences, with roughly 29% observed a single time. The source material was axillary lymph node tissue. Source of these receptors: a female donor with breast cancer. Some clones in this sample may be carry-over from other donors' samples. The CDR3 runs from the conserved cysteine through the conserved F or W. A D gene is named only where the DNA matches it firmly. Expanded clones are given a class, and other clones once, few, many or no size at all.

d_call,v_call,j_call,clone_size,cdr3_nt,cdr3_aa
TRBD1,TRBV6-1,TRBJ2-4,-,TGTGCCAGCAGTTACGGGACAGACACACTAGCCAAAAACATTCAGTACTTC,CASSYGTDTLAKNIQYF
-,TRBV12-3/TRBV12-4,TRBJ1-6,many,TGTGCCAGCAGCAGCAGGATTAATTCACCCCTCCACTTT,CASSSRINSPLHF
-,TRBV12-3/TRBV12-4,TRBJ2-5,-,TGTGCCAGCAGACCGGGGGACAACCAAGAGACCCAGTACTTC,CASRPGDNQETQYF
-,TRBV6-2/TRBV6-3,TRBJ2-3,many,TGTGCCAGCCGGCAGGGCGGGGATACGCAGTATTTT,CASRQGGDTQYF
-,TRBV11-1,TRBJ1-3,-,TGTGCCAGCAGCACAGGAGGGGCCGGGGGCCTAGGTGGAAACACCATATATTTT,CASSTGGAGGLGGNTIYF
-,TRBV6-5,TRBJ2-7,-,TGTGCCAGCAGTCACCATATCCTCTCCTACGAGCAGTACTTC,CASSHHILSYEQYF
-,TRBV20-1,TRBJ1-5,many,TGCAGTGCTAGAGATGGGGCGGCGCGGCAGCCCCAGCATTTT,CSARDGAARQPQHF
-,TRBV7-2,TRBJ2-2,many,TGTGCCAGCAGCTCCTACGTCACCGGGGAGCTGTTTTTT,CASSSYVTGELFF
-,TRBV18,TRBJ2-2,many,TGTGCCAGCTCACCCGCCAATTCGAACACCGGGGAGCTGTTTTTT,CASSPANSNTGELFF
TRBD2,TRBV19,TRBJ2-1,few,TGTGCCAGTAGTGAAGCGGGGGGCTACAATGAGCAGTTCTTC,CASSEAGGYNEQFF
TRBD2,TRBV7-9,TRBJ2-7,many,TGTGCCAGCAGCAAGACTAGCGGAACCTACGAGCAGTACTTC,CASSKTSGTYEQYF
-,TRBV19,TRBJ2-5,-,TGTGCCAGTAGTCTTAGCGGTCCGGTGGAGACCCAGTACTTC,CASSLSGPVETQYF
-,TRBV6-2/TRBV6-3,TRBJ1-1,-,TGTGCCAGTCATCACCCGAACACTGAAGCTTTCTTT,CASHHPNTEAFF
TRBD1,TRBV6-6,TRBJ2-7,-,TGTGCCAGCAGTCACCCAGGGACAGGCTCCTACGAGCAGTACTTC,CASSHPGTGSYEQYF
TRBD1,TRBV27,TRBJ1-2,many,TGTGCCAGCAGCCCTTTGGGACAGGGCTCTAACTATGGCTACACCTTC,CASSPLGQGSNYGYTF
TRBD1,TRBV28,TRBJ1-6,-,TGTGCCAGCAGGCCAGGACAGGGACGAAATTCACCCCTCCACTTT,CASRPGQGRNSPLHF
TRBD1,TRBV11-2,TRBJ2-1,many,TGTGCCAGCAGCTCCATCGGACAGGGGGCAGGCAATGAGCAGTTCTTC,CASSSIGQGAGNEQFF
-,TRBV5-1,TRBJ2-5,many,TGCGCCAGCAGCTTGGCCCTGACAGGGAGGGAGACCCAGTACTTC,CASSLALTGRETQYF
TRBD1,TRBV20-1,TRBJ1-6,many,TGCAGTGCACCCCGACAGGGAAGAGGGTCACCCCTCCACTTT,CSAPRQGRGSPLHF
TRBD1,TRBV6-6,TRBJ2-2,many,TGTGCCAGCAGTTACGGCGGGACAGGGGAATTCGGGGAGCTGTTTTTT,CASSYGGTGEFGELFF
TRBD2,TRBV5-6,TRBJ2-5,-,TGTGCCAGCAGCTTGGCTGGACTAGCGTTGGAGACCCAGTACTTC,CASSLAGLALETQYF
-,TRBV2,TRBJ1-5,many,TGTGCCAGCAGTGTAACCATAGCGGGGGACAACCAAGAGACCCAGCATTTT,CASSVTIAGDNQETQHF
TRBD1,TRBV20-1,TRBJ1-1,-,TGCAGTGCTAGCCGAAACAGGGGGAACACTGAAGCTTTCTTT,CSASRNRGNTEAFF
-,TRBV12-5,TRBJ2-1,-,TGTGCTAGTGGTTCCTCCTTATACTCCTACAATGAGCAGTTCTTC,CASGSSLYSYNEQFF
-,TRBV29-1,TRBJ1-2,-,TGCAGCTTAGTCGGGACTAACTATGGCTACACCTTC,CSLVGTNYGYTF
-,TRBV14,TRBJ2-7,many,TGTGCCAGCAGCCAGAATGAATTCAGGGGTTTGAGGCACGAGCAGTACTTC,CASSQNEFRGLRHEQYF
TRBD1,TRBV25-1,TRBJ1-6,-,TGTGCCAGCAGTGAATTAGGGCAGGGGGCGGTCTTATCACCCCTCCACTTT,CASSELGQGAVLSPLHF
-,TRBV9,TRBJ2-3,many,TGTGCCAGCAGCGTGAGCCGGCCAGGAGGAGATACGCAGTATTTT,CASSVSRPGGDTQYF
TRBD2,TRBV7-2,TRBJ2-7,once,TGTGCCAGCAGCCTAGGATGGACTAGCGGGAGGTGGCGCTTC,CASSLGWTSGRWRF
TRBD2,TRBV24-1,TRBJ2-1,-,TGTGCCACCCGTAGCGGGAGAGAATCCTACAATGAGCAGTTCTTC,CATRSGRESYNEQFF
TRBD2,TRBV20-1,TRBJ2-3,once,TGCAGTGCAACCGTAGCGGGAGGGCCCGGAGATACGCAGTATTTT,CSATVAGGPGDTQYF
TRBD2,TRBV5-1,TRBJ2-3,many,TGCGCCAGCCCCGAGCGGGGGTGCCGCACAGATACGCAGTATTTT,CASPERGCRTDTQYF
TRBD1,TRBV7-9,TRBJ1-3,many,TGTGCCAGCACCTCAGGGGGAGGGCAGACGGGAAACACCATATATTTT,CASTSGGGQTGNTIYF
-,TRBV14,TRBJ1-4,-,TGTGCCAGCATGTTAGGACAGAGAGGAGAAAAACTGTTTTTT,CASMLGQRGEKLFF
-,TRBV6-1,TRBJ1-2,many,TGTGCCAGCAGTGAAGCGCGGACAGAAGCCTATGGCTACACCTTC,CASSEARTEAYGYTF
TRBD1,TRBV2,TRBJ2-7,-,TGTGCCAGCGGGGGACAGGGGTCCTACGAGCAGTACTTC,CASGGQGSYEQYF
-,TRBV5-4,TRBJ1-2,many,TGTGCCAGCAGCTTGGCGGGTAGGAACGGCTACACCTTC,CASSLAGRNGYTF